The text below deals with one T cell receptor beta chain. This clone was counted between two and nine times. Its antigen is unknown. Per-base quality was not reported, and no clone a single base away is much larger than it. What the time point label conveys for this sample: peripheral blood 12 weeks after first pembrolizumab dose. For each enrolled patient, mismatch repair deficiency was established using either polymerase chain reaction or immunohistochemistry. TCR sequencing was performed for a few patients who responded to pembrolizumab therapy. The phase II trial prospectively evaluated PD-1 blockade with pembrolizumab in advanced mismatch repair-deficient cancers, independent of tissue of origin. Peripheral blood T cell samples were collected serially, before PD-1 blockade began and at several time points afterward. Blood sampling times were expressed in weeks after the first pembrolizumab dose.

The receptor library was made with the immunoSEQ multiplex PCR assay. Drawn from immuneACCESS, this table holds only the in-frame rearrangements with V and J called that TCRdb kept. Clones are partly lost; checked studies trace under half to an unresolved V gene and leave the rest unexplained. This sample is represented by 80,000 to 100,000 clones; roughly 80% of them were singletons. The leading ten clones occupy around 2.7% of the sample. The data belong to a study of PD-1 blockade in mismatch repair-deficient tumors (dated by TCRdb to 2017 to 2019). General notes on the study: Between late 2013 and September 2016, the trial enrolled some 86 consecutive patients with roughly 13 mismatch repair-deficient cancer types, every one of whom had been previously treated and was progressing. Tumor-associated T cell clones in the peripheral blood of patients responding to PD-1 blockade were tracked using deep sequencing of TCR CDR3 regions.

Measured from the cysteine to the phenylalanine, the CDR3 is 17 residues long. Only the CDR3 region is kept as DNA, spanning 51 bases read in frame from base 1. Taken from the germline V gene, the CDR1 and CDR2 loops are SGHAT and FQNNGV. The junction carries 19 bases between V and J, which are trimmed by 5 bases and 0 bases respectively. The research as a whole found: Rapid expansion after pembrolizumab followed by contraction, generally before radiologic responses, was shown by tumor-resident clones, which were often undetectable in blood before treatment.

Here the sequenced sample was peripheral blood, taken 12 weeks after starting pembrolizumab. This sequence originates from an adult with mismatch repair-deficient cancer. This receptor chain uses TRBV11-2 and TRBJ1-1; no D gene call is confident. The DNA sequence reads TGTGCCAGCAGCCGCCTTCAGATGGGCGCAGTGAACACTGAAGCTTTCTTT. It translates as CASSRLQMGAVNTEAFF.